This TCR beta chain was sequenced during a study of blood T cell repertoires in COVID-19. Study context: Sites across the United States, Italy and Spain contributed samples from acute and convalescent COVID-19.

Germline values: CDR1 SGHVS, CDR2 FNYEAQ. There are 15 residues in the CDR3. V was clipped by 3 bases and J by 8 bases, with 16 bases between them. As handled by the study authors: Cell counts per sample came from amplifying reference gene primers. Only in-frame clones appear in the TCRdb table, and some are missing; sequencing was by immunoSEQ multiplex PCR. That table is the source of V, J and clone size, and D and trimming were worked out from the DNA. The repertoire holds approximately 57,000 clones, with 85% as singletons. The clonotype comes from a middle-aged man with active COVID-19. The chain is built from TRBV7-6 and TRBJ1-4; tentatively, D is TRBD1 (5 bases). What was sequenced was peripheral blood. This CDR3 reads CASSFITGWGEKLFF. CDR3 in DNA: TGTGCCAGCAGCTTCATCACAGGATGGGGCGAAAAACTGTTTTTT.